The 10 T cell receptor beta chains below all came from one sample that was sequenced in a study of chemoradiotherapy in HPV16-positive cancers. The protocol was immunoSEQ multiplex PCR, while the TCRdb copy is restricted to in-frame clones and leaves out a portion. Here the sample spans around 40,000 clones, under 80% being singletons. The sequenced sample was blood, obtained from a patient who underwent chemoradiotherapy. All receptors come from a human donor with HPV-associated anogenital cancer.

J is TRBJ2-5 and V is TRBV7-9, with 7 bases that match TRBD2. Trimming took 5 bases from V and 1 from J; bases not matched to a gene: 4. The CDR3 has 14 amino acids. Germline lookup yields CDR1 SEHNR and CDR2 FQNEAQ (reference sequence). The CDR3 DNA follows: TGTGCCAGCAGCATTAGCGGGTCCCAAGAGACCCAGTACTTC. Protein product: CASSISGSQETQYF.

This chain connects TRBV4-1 to TRBJ1-1; TRBD1 matches at 12 bases. CDR1 is MGHRA, CDR2 YSYEKL, per germline. V lost 2 bases to trimming and J lost 2 bases; unmatched junction nucleotides: 9. The CDR3 spans 18 residues. CDR3 amino acids: CASSQPRDRGHLNTEAFF. The CDR3 region has the DNA TGCGCCAGCAGCCAACCCAGGGACAGGGGGCACCTTAACACTGAAGCTTTCTTT.

The chain combines TRBV6-1 with TRBJ1-2; D is unresolved. The CDR3 has 15 residues. V gave up 0 bases and J gave up 0 bases, with 8 bases separating them. CDR1 is MNHNS and CDR2 is SASEGT in the germline V gene. The CDR3 protein is CASSEAQIANYGYTF. In DNA form, the CDR3 reads TGTGCCAGCAGTGAAGCCCAGATAGCTAACTATGGCTACACCTTC.

The rearrangement uses TRBV28 and TRBJ1-5; TRBD1 might be the D (5 bases). V was trimmed by 10 bases and J by 7 bases, leaving 17 bases between them. Germline-derived CDR1 and CDR2 are MDHEN and SYDVKM. This CDR3 contains 13 residues. The CDR3 sequence: CATLTGGGQPQHF. The CDR3 coding sequence is TGTGCCACCTTAACGGGGGGAGGACAGCCCCAGCATTTT.

This clone is a singleton in its sample. This chain joins TRBV13 and TRBJ1-2; D is unclear. The germline V gene encodes CDR1 PRHDT and CDR2 FYEKMQ (reference sequence). The V and J ends lost 4 bases and 6 bases respectively, with 12 bases between them. This CDR3 has 13 amino acids. The CDR3 DNA follows: TGTGCCAGCAGCTCCACACCACGTCATGGCTACACCTTC. This sequence encodes CASSSTPRHGYTF.

CDR3 protein: CASSTSGTGNNQPQHF. CDR3 in DNA: TGTGCCAGTAGTACCTCTGGGACAGGGAACAATCAGCCCCAGCATTTT. The chain is built from TRBV19 and TRBJ1-5; 9 bases map to TRBD1. The V and J ends lost 4 bases and 3 bases, in that order; junction bases with no gene match: 7. The CDR3 has 16 amino acids. The V gene's germline CDR1 is LNHDA and CDR2 SQIVND (reference sequence).

This sequence joins TRBV7-8 and TRBJ1-5; 7 bases are a match to TRBD1. From germline, CDR1 is SGHVS and CDR2 FQNEAQ. The CDR3 covers 15 residues. The V segment lost 8 bases and the J segment 6 bases; nucleotides outside the gene matches: 13. CDR3 sequence (DNA): TGTGCCAGCGGGTTCGACAGGGCCCCAACTCAGCCCCAGCATTTT. Protein: CASGFDRAPTQPQHF.

By frequency in the sample, this clone is medium-sized. The V gene is TRBV13, the J gene TRBJ2-7; 7 nucleotides line up with TRBD2. Per germline, CDR1 PRHDT and CDR2 FYEKMQ (reference sequence). V was pared by 0 bases and J by 5 bases, with 4 bases of the junction left unmatched. The CDR3 consists of 14 residues. CDR3 sequence (DNA): TGTGCCAGCAGCTTAGGGGGGGGGAACGACGAGCAGTACTTC. Encoded protein: CASSLGGGNDEQYF.

This clone was picked up one time. This rearrangement joins TRBV4-2 to TRBJ2-1, with D perhaps matching TRBD1 or TRBD2 (5 bases each). Germline values: CDR1 LGHNA, CDR2 YNFKEQ. The CDR3 is 15 amino acids. V lost 0 bases to trimming and J lost 1 base, with 7 bases between them. CDR3 protein: CASSQDRESYNEQFF. Written as DNA, the CDR3 is TGTGCCAGCAGCCAAGACAGGGAGTCCTACAATGAGCAGTTCTTC.

The chain employs TRBV5-6 and TRBJ1-2; 9 nucleotides match TRBD1. CDR3 length equals 17 residues. Germline-derived CDR1 and CDR2 are SGHDT and YYEEEE. Trimming at V came to 6 bases and at J to 0 bases, leaving 12 bases not matched to a gene. Written as DNA, the CDR3 is TGTGCCAGCATCCTGAGACAGGGGGACGGAGCTAACTATGGCTACACCTTC. This codes for CASILRQGDGANYGYTF. The whole variable domain, filled in from reference TRBV5-6 and TRBJ1-2, reads DAGVTQSPTHLIKTRGQQVTLRCSPKSGHDTVSWYQQALGQGPQFIFQYYEEEERQRGNFPDRFSGHQFPNYSSELNVNALLLGDSALYLCASILRQGDGANYGYTFGSGTRLTVV.